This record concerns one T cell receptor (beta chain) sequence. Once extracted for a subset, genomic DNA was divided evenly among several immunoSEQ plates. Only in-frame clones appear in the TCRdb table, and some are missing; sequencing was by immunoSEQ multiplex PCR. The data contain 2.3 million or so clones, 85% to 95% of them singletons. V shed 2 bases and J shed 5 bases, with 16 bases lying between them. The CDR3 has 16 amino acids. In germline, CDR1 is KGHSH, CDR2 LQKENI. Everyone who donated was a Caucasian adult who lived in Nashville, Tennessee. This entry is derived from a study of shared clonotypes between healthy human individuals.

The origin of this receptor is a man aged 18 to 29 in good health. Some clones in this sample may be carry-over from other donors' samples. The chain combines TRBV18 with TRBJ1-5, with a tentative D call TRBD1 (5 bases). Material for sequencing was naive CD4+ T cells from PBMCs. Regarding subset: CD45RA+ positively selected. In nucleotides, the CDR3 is TGTGCCAGCTCACCAGTAGTGGGAGGGGAGGATCAGCCCCAGCATTTT. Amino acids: CASSPVVGGEDQPQHF.